The 28 T cell receptor beta chains below all came from one sample that was sequenced in a study of T cells after yellow fever vaccination (dated 2019 in TCRdb). The treatment or condition label for this specimen denotes: live attenuated yellow fever vaccine strain. The library was produced with 5' RACE. The sample was run on an Illumina HiSeq 2500. Using fastp trimming at Q25 and MiXCR clonotype assembly, TCRdb reanalyzed the public sequencing data and kept in-frame beta chains. When rows share a CDR3 protein, they turn into one entry using the most common DNA and genes. This sample lists around 140,000 distinct CDR3 sequences; 7% to 9% were detected once. In total, the top ten clones hold roughly 0.73% of the sample. The source was CD4+ T cells sorted from PBMCs, collected 5 days after the yellow fever booster vaccination. The receptors here all came from a man aged 30 to 39 who received the YFV17D yellow fever vaccine.

The table lists this clonotype with many counts. The V call is TRBV20-1, the J call TRBJ2-7, with D possibly matching TRBD1 (5 bases). The CDR3 consists of 14 residues. Trimming cost V 5 bases and J 0 bases, with 14 bases left between them. Germline values: CDR1 DFQATT, CDR2 SNEGSKA (reference sequence). CDR3 coding DNA: TGCAGTGCTTCGACAGTCCCTCACTCCTACGAGCAGTACTTC. Its protein is CSASTVPHSYEQYF.

This clonotype was observed many times. This chain joins TRBV24-1 and TRBJ2-1, with D possibly TRBD2 on 5 matching bases. There are 13 residues in the CDR3. Trimming removed 11 bases from V and 2 bases from J, with 12 bases in between. Per germline, CDR1 KGHDR and CDR2 SFDVKD. The CDR3 nucleotides read TGTGCCAGCCCGGCGGGTACCTACAATGAGCAGTTCTTC. Protein product: CASPAGTYNEQFF.

In this sample, this clonotype turned up many times. V and J are TRBV6-2 or TRBV6-3 and TRBJ2-7; D is possibly TRBD1 or TRBD2 (5 bases each). This CDR3 has 14 amino acids. The ends were cut back, 2 bases at V and 2 bases at J, with 10 bases in the middle. Germline CDR1 and CDR2: MNHEY and SVGEGT. Here the CDR3 DNA reads TGTGCCAGCAGTTACGGGGGACCCACCTACGAGCAGTACTTC. Its translation: CASSYGGPTYEQYF.

In this sample, this clonotype turned up many times. The chain is built from TRBV10-3 and TRBJ2-7; D is possibly TRBD2 (6 bases). CDR1 is ENHRY, CDR2 SYGVKD, per germline. The CDR3 contains 14 residues. Deletions cut 3 bases from V and 2 bases from J, with 11 bases between. The CDR3 DNA sequence: TGTGCCATCAGTGATGTAGCGGCAACCTACGAGCAGTACTTC. Translated: CAISDVAATYEQYF.

At least ten counts were recorded for this clonotype. This chain connects TRBV20-1 to TRBJ2-1; TRBD1 is a possible D gene (6 bases). Deletions cut 3 bases from V and 9 bases from J, with 9 bases between. The CDR3 spans 11 residues. Germline V CDR1 and CDR2: DFQATT, SNEGSKA (reference sequence). CDR3 amino acids: CSARTGPEQFF. The CDR3 region has the DNA TGCAGTGCTAGGACAGGACCTGAGCAGTTCTTC.

This clonotype was detected many times. J is TRBJ2-2 and V is TRBV7-3, with TRBD2 matching 10 bases. V lost 5 bases and J lost 0; bases outside the gene matches: 6. This CDR3 contains 17 residues. In germline, CDR1 is SGHTA, CDR2 FQGTGA. The DNA of the CDR3 is TGTGCCAGCAGCAGACAACTAGCGGGACCGAACACCGGGGAGCTGTTTTTT. Translation gives CASSRQLAGPNTGELFF.

This clonotype was seen ten or more times. This chain connects TRBV20-1 to TRBJ2-1, with 12 bases matching TRBD2. This CDR3 contains 14 residues. The germline V gene encodes CDR1 DFQATT and CDR2 SNEGSKA (reference sequence). After removal of 6 bases from V and 9 bases from J, the junction contained 9 bases not matched to a gene. This CDR3 reads CSATGLAGTIEQFF. The CDR3 DNA follows: TGCAGTGCCACCGGACTAGCGGGAACCATTGAGCAGTTCTTC.

This clonotype was counted at least ten times. The chain links TRBV4-3 to TRBJ1-1, with D perhaps matching TRBD1 (6 bases). V was shortened by 0 bases and J by 1 base, with 18 bases between the two germline ends. The CDR3 is made up of 18 amino acids. CDR1 and CDR2 from the germline V gene are LGHNA and YSLEER. CDR3 region: CASSQETGWGRENTEAFF. The DNA of the CDR3 is TGCGCCAGCAGCCAAGAAACAGGTTGGGGGCGCGAGAACACTGAAGCTTTCTTT.

This clonotype was recorded a few times. This chain links TRBV20-1 with TRBJ2-3; D is unclear. Per the germline V gene, CDR1 is DFQATT and CDR2 is SNEGSKA (reference sequence). V lost 6 bases and J 4 bases, leaving 17 bases between the germline ends. The CDR3 has 14 amino acids. The CDR3 nucleotides read TGCAGTGCAATCCGGGCTGATGGGGCAGATACGCAGTATTTT. Translating it yields CSAIRADGADTQYF.

This clonotype was observed many times. The chain carries TRBV5-1 and TRBJ2-2; D unclear. Trimming shortened V by 0 bases and J by 6 bases, and 9 bases separated the two germline ends. CDR3 length equals 14 residues. Germline V gives CDR1 SGHRS, CDR2 YFSETQ. This CDR3 reads CASSLELRSGELFF. DNA for the CDR3: TGCGCCAGCAGCTTGGAACTCCGGTCCGGGGAGCTGTTTTTT. The whole variable domain, remainder taken from reference TRBV5-1 and TRBJ2-2, is KAGVTQTPRYLIKTRGQQVTLSCSPISGHRSVSWYQQTPGQGLQFLFEYFSETQRNKGNFPGRFSGRQFSNSRSEMNVSTLELGDSALYLCASSLELRSGELFFGEGSRLTVL.

The chain has TRBV18 and TRBJ1-1; D unclear. This CDR3 is 13 amino acids long. In germline, CDR1 is KGHSH, CDR2 LQKENI. Trimming stripped 1 base from V and 1 base from J, with 4 bases between. The CDR3 loop reads CASSPLPNTEAFF. CDR3 in DNA: TGTGCCAGCTCACCACTCCCGAACACTGAAGCTTTCTTT.

This clonotype has just a few counts. The chain uses TRBV15 and TRBJ2-3; 9 bases align to TRBD2. The CDR3 is 16 amino acids. The junction had 5 bases not matched to a gene; V was cut back by 2 bases and J by 2 bases. The germline V gene encodes CDR1 LNHNV and CDR2 YYDKDF (reference sequence). CDR3 in DNA: TGTGCCACCAGCAGAACAGCGGGAGGAGTCACAGATACGCAGTATTTT. Its translation: CATSRTAGGVTDTQYF.

This chain uses TRBV11-2 with TRBJ2-3; TRBD2 matches 7 bases. The CDR3 spans 15 residues. V shed 1 base and J 8 bases; nucleotides not matched to a gene: 9. Germline CDR1 is SGHAT and CDR2 is FQNNGV. The CDR3 DNA follows: TGTGCCAGCAGCTTAGTTGGGGGGGAGAGGGGTACGCAGTATTTT. The encoded protein is CASSLVGGERGTQYF.

This clonotype was detected ten times or more. This chain uses TRBV12-3 or TRBV12-4 with TRBJ2-7, with a possible D match to TRBD2 (7 bases). Trimming removed 8 bases at V and 3 bases at J, with 14 bases between. This CDR3 contains 13 residues. The CDR3 loop reads CASGWGGVYEQYF. For the CDR3, the DNA is TGTGCCAGCGGCTGGGGGGGCGTCTACGAGCAGTACTTC.

Of note for this clonotype: A read error may be the cause here, since a much bigger clone is one base away. This sequence joins TRBV6-1 and TRBJ2-1; TRBD2 matches at 8 bases. Losses at the gene ends were 7 bases for V and 6 bases for J; bases not matched to a gene: 11. The CDR3 has 15 amino acids. Per germline, CDR1 MNHNS and CDR2 SASEGT. The CDR3 nucleotides are TGTGCCAGCATCCGCCCGGGACTAGTACGCAATGAGCAGTTCTTC. Residues: CASIRPGLVRNEQFF.

This clonotype was seen ten or more times. The chain carries TRBV10-3 and TRBJ2-1, with 12 bases fitting TRBD2. V gave up 8 bases and J gave up 11 bases; unmatched junction bases: 16. The germline gives CDR1 ENHRY, CDR2 SYGVKD. The CDR3 is 16 residues long. CDR3 DNA sequence: TGTGCCATCGATTTGACGGGACTAGCGGGTCGAATTCAGCAGTTCTTC. This translates into CAIDLTGLAGRIQQFF.

This clonotype was detected many times. The chain combines TRBV12-3 or TRBV12-4 with TRBJ2-5; TRBD2 agrees at 9 bases. This CDR3 contains 15 residues. V lost 6 bases, J lost 4 bases, and 9 bases stayed unmatched. The CDR3 DNA follows: TGTGCCAGCAGCCCCGGGGGCGGGAGGGCAGAGACCCAGTACTTC. This translates into CASSPGGGRAETQYF.

This clonotype has a count of ten or more. V gene TRBV7-2 combines with J gene TRBJ2-7; 11 bases line up with TRBD1. Germline trimming cut 3 bases from V and 2 bases from J; bases unmatched to any gene: 3. From germline, CDR1 is SGHTA and CDR2 FQGNSA. This CDR3 has 15 residues. The CDR3 is CASSLGQGETYEQYF. The CDR3 DNA follows: TGTGCCAGCAGCTTGGGACAGGGGGAAACCTACGAGCAGTACTTC.

This clonotype was recorded many times. V usage is TRBV23-1 and J usage is TRBJ2-4, with TRBD1 matching 7 bases. TRBV23-1 falls under the ORF class, with uncertain function. The CDR3 sequence is 15 residues long. V lost 5 bases to trimming and J lost 3 bases; unmatched junction nucleotides: 7. The CDR3 protein is CASSSSTGVKNIQYF. In DNA form, the CDR3 reads TGCGCCAGCAGTTCCTCTACAGGGGTCAAAAACATTCAGTACTTC.

This clonotype was counted ten times or more. The chain employs TRBV20-1 and TRBJ2-5; tentative D call: TRBD2 (6 bases). The CDR3 has 12 residues. Looked up from germline, CDR1 is DFQATT and CDR2 is SNEGSKA (reference sequence). The V gene lost 6 bases and the J gene lost 5 bases, with 13 bases spanning the gap. The CDR3 loop is CSAATGGETQYF. CDR3 in DNA: TGCAGTGCCGCCACCGGAGGGGAGACCCAGTACTTC.

At least ten counts were recorded for this clonotype. The chain recombines TRBV6-5 with TRBJ2-1, with 7 bases lining up with TRBD1. This CDR3 spans 15 amino acids. J gave up 4 bases and V 3 bases, and 6 bases lay outside the gene matches. The V gene's germline CDR1 is MNHEY and CDR2 SVGAGI. For the CDR3, the DNA is TGTGCCAGCAGTTATGGGCAGGGGGAATACAATGAGCAGTTCTTC. Translating gives CASSYGQGEYNEQFF.

This clonotype was seen a few times. The rearrangement uses TRBV20-1 and TRBJ2-1, with 9 bases fitting TRBD2. This CDR3 is built from 15 residues. The germline gives CDR1 DFQATT, CDR2 SNEGSKA (reference sequence). After removal of 6 bases from V and 6 bases from J, the junction contained 12 bases not matched to a gene. The DNA of the CDR3 is TGCAGTGCCAAAACTCTAGCGGGAATCGGCAATGAGCAGTTCTTC. Protein: CSAKTLAGIGNEQFF.

This clonotype appeared many times. The gene calls are TRBV15 and TRBJ1-1, with D perhaps TRBD1 (5 bases). CDR3 length equals 14 residues. Germline CDR1 LNHNV, CDR2 YYDKDF (reference sequence). The V end was cut by 1 base, the J end by 3 bases, with 9 bases between. CDR3 loop: CATSRGEGDTEAFF. The CDR3 DNA follows: TGTGCCACCAGCAGAGGTGAAGGGGACACTGAAGCTTTCTTT.

This clonotype has a count of ten or more. Here the CDR3 reads CASSARSGSGTDTQYF. The DNA for the CDR3 is TGTGCCAGCTCAGCCCGGAGCGGGAGTGGCACAGATACGCAGTATTTT. This sequence joins TRBV18 and TRBJ2-3, with 8 bases that match TRBD2. Trimming removed 5 bases from V and 1 base from J; junction bases left unmatched: 8. The CDR3 extends over 16 amino acids. The germline V gene has CDR1 KGHSH and CDR2 LQKENI.

This clonotype showed up many times. The chain uses TRBV19 and TRBJ2-7, with 9 bases aligning to TRBD1. The germline gives CDR1 LNHDA, CDR2 SQIVND (reference sequence). CDR3 length: 15 amino acids. Germline trimming cut 6 bases from V and 3 bases from J; bases unmatched to any gene: 9. CDR3 nucleotide sequence: TGTGCCAGTAGGATACAGGGGGCTGGGGACTACGAGCAGTACTTC. As protein: CASRIQGAGDYEQYF.

This clonotype was recorded at least ten times. This chain connects TRBV20-1 to TRBJ1-1, with D tentatively TRBD1 (5 bases). This CDR3 region has 13 residues. From germline, CDR1 is DFQATT and CDR2 SNEGSKA (reference sequence). Trimming removed 3 bases at V and 4 bases at J, with 12 bases between. In DNA, the CDR3 is TGCAGTGCTAGCCCCCCCGGGGGCACTGAAGCTTTCTTT. Its protein product is CSASPPGGTEAFF.

As regards this clonotype: A much larger clone differs from this one at a single base, so this may be a read error. The gene calls are TRBV19 and TRBJ2-3; unclear D gene. The CDR3 runs 13 residues. V lost 3 bases and J 5 bases, leaving 9 bases between the germline ends. The germline gives CDR1 LNHDA, CDR2 SQIVND (reference sequence). CDR3 amino acids: CASSMGPRDTQYF. CDR3 sequence (DNA): TGTGCCAGTAGTATGGGCCCTAGAGATACGCAGTATTTT.

This clonotype was seen many times. V usage is TRBV5-4 and J usage is TRBJ2-3; 8 nucleotides match TRBD2. V lost 0 bases and J lost 0; bases outside the gene matches: 12. The CDR3 length is 19 residues. Germline loops: CDR1 SGHNT, CDR2 YYREEE (reference sequence). The CDR3 nucleotides are TGTGCCAGCAGCTTGGAGGTTGCGGGAGGAAGGGGGAGCACAGATACGCAGTATTTT. Encoded protein: CASSLEVAGGRGSTDTQYF.